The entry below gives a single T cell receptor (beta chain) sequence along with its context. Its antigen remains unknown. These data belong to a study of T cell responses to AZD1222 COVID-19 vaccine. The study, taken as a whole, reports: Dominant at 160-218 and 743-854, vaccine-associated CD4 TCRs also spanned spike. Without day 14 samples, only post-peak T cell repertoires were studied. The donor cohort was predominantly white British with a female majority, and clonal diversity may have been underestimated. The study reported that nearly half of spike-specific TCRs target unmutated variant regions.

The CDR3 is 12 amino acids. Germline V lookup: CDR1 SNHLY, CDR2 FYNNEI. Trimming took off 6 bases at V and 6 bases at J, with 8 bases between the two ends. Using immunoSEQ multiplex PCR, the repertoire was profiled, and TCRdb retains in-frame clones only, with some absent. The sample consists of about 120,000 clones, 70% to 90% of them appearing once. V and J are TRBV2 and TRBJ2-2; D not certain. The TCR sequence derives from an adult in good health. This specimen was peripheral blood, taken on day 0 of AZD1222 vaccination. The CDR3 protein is CASRVQSGELFF. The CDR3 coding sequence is TGTGCCAGCAGGGTTCAGTCCGGGGAGCTGTTTTTT.